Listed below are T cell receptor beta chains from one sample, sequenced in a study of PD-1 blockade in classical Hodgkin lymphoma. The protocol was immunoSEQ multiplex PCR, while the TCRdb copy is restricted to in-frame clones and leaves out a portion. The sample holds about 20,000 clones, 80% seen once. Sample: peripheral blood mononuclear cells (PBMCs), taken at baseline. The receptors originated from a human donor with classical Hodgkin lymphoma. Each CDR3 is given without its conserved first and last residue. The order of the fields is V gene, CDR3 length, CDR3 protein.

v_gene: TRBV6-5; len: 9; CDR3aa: ASRRGNTIY
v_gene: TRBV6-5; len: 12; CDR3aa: ASSERRQGSGYT
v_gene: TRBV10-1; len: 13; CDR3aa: ASSEGADSGNTIY
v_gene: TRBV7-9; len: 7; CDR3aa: ASSHELF
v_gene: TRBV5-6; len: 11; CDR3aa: ASKGLSYNEQF
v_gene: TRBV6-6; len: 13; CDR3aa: ASSYTGLVGEELF
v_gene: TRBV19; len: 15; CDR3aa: ASSTRGTSGTTDTQY
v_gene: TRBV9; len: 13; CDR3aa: ASSPGTGIEETQY
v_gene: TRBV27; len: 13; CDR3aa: ASRRLANSYNEQF
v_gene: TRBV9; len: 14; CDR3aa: ASSVATGEENYGYT
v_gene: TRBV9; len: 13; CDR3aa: ASSVGQVHTGELF
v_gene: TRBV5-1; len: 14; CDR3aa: ASSDRDRGDLTEAF
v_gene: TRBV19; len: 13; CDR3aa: ASRTAGTGVYEQY
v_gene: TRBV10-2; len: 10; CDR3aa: ASSGQSYEQY
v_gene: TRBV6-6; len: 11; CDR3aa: ASEGSRNQPQH
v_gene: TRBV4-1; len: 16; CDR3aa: ASSQDEGRANIGNTIY
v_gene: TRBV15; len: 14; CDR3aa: ATSRKQGGGNQPQH
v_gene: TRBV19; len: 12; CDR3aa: ASSTGLAGITQY
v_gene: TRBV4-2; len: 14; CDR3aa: ASSQVWGQSNEKLF
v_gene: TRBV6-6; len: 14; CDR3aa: ASRPAQGQGPYEQY
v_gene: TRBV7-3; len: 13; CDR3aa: ASSSRGGVGVAYT
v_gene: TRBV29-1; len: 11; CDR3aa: SVSPLGSYEQY
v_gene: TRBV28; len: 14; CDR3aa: ASNVSGRSSYNEQF